These T cell receptor beta chains were read from a single sample in a study of cytomegalovirus exposure and HLA in healthy donors. The table came from immunoSEQ multiplex PCR; TCRdb's copy has only in-frame clones and leaves some out. This sample has about 140,000 clones, with 70% to 85% found just once. Sample: PBMCs. The source of these receptors is a man younger than 45 in good health and CMV-seropositive. The CDR3 runs from the conserved cysteine through the conserved F or W. The D gene is left open where the match is weak.

D gene: TRBD2; J gene: TRBJ2-2; V gene: TRBV2; CDR3 protein: CASSEVQRGSAGELFF
D gene: TRBD1; J gene: TRBJ1-5; V gene: TRBV5-8; CDR3 protein: CASSQLKRTGGNQPQHF
D gene: -; J gene: TRBJ2-1; V gene: TRBV15; CDR3 protein: CATSSRSNEQFF
D gene: TRBD2; J gene: TRBJ2-3; V gene: TRBV5-6; CDR3 protein: CASSLEGSGGIADTQYF
D gene: TRBD1; J gene: TRBJ1-2; V gene: TRBV14; CDR3 protein: CASSHPKTGDYGYTF
D gene: -; J gene: TRBJ1-5; V gene: TRBV5-5; CDR3 protein: CASSLSTAQPQHF
D gene: TRBD2; J gene: TRBJ2-1; V gene: TRBV6-5; CDR3 protein: CASSPIAGEAFEQFF
D gene: TRBD2; J gene: TRBJ2-7; V gene: TRBV6-5; CDR3 protein: CASSSAAGGVPYEQYF
D gene: TRBD1; J gene: TRBJ1-2; V gene: TRBV11-3; CDR3 protein: CASSSGGDYGYTF
D gene: -; J gene: TRBJ2-3; V gene: TRBV28; CDR3 protein: CASSSPDRTDTQYF
D gene: TRBD1; J gene: TRBJ1-2; V gene: TRBV29-1; CDR3 protein: CSVEDGKEMEGGRDGYTF
D gene: TRBD1; J gene: TRBJ2-7; V gene: TRBV27; CDR3 protein: CASRKETGANYEQYF
D gene: -; J gene: TRBJ2-1; V gene: TRBV18; CDR3 protein: CASSPLGLTYNEQFF
D gene: -; J gene: TRBJ1-4; V gene: TRBV5-1; CDR3 protein: CASSGDGGEKLFF
D gene: TRBD2; J gene: TRBJ2-1; V gene: TRBV19; CDR3 protein: CASSIVAGGLLNLNEQFF
D gene: TRBD1; J gene: TRBJ2-6; V gene: TRBV19; CDR3 protein: CASSTGGWAGANVLTF
D gene: -; J gene: TRBJ1-1; V gene: TRBV11-1; CDR3 protein: CASSYQGSEAFF
D gene: TRBD1; J gene: TRBJ2-5; V gene: TRBV18; CDR3 protein: CASSPADREETQYF
D gene: -; J gene: TRBJ1-1; V gene: TRBV5-6; CDR3 protein: CASDFSEGVTEAFF
D gene: -; J gene: TRBJ2-2; V gene: TRBV6-1; CDR3 protein: CASRIHSSESGELFF
D gene: TRBD1; J gene: TRBJ2-3; V gene: TRBV6-4; CDR3 protein: CASRLQGGTDTQYF
D gene: -; J gene: TRBJ2-5; V gene: TRBV7-9; CDR3 protein: CASSLVSQTQYF
D gene: -; J gene: TRBJ1-1; V gene: TRBV28; CDR3 protein: CASGVGTEAFF
D gene: -; J gene: TRBJ2-7; V gene: TRBV5-4; CDR3 protein: CASSFGGTYEQYF
D gene: -; J gene: TRBJ1-3; V gene: TRBV6-5; CDR3 protein: CASKAPGNTIYF
D gene: -; J gene: TRBJ2-7; V gene: TRBV7-6; CDR3 protein: CASRRAREQYF
D gene: TRBD1; J gene: TRBJ1-5; V gene: TRBV2; CDR3 protein: CASSLQGADQPQHF
D gene: TRBD1; J gene: TRBJ2-1; V gene: TRBV10-3; CDR3 protein: CAISESGTGFDEQFF
D gene: -; J gene: TRBJ1-5; V gene: TRBV4-1; CDR3 protein: CASSVDPVNQPQHF
D gene: -; J gene: TRBJ1-3; V gene: TRBV28; CDR3 protein: CASSLSIADSRNTIYF
D gene: -; J gene: TRBJ1-1; V gene: TRBV28; CDR3 protein: CASSPPEGHYTEAFF
D gene: -; J gene: TRBJ2-1; V gene: TRBV5-1; CDR3 protein: CASSFSGGSYNEQFF
D gene: -; J gene: TRBJ2-1; V gene: TRBV6-1; CDR3 protein: CVVRGTDNNEQFF
D gene: -; J gene: TRBJ1-2; V gene: TRBV28; CDR3 protein: CASSGLYGYTF
D gene: TRBD2; J gene: TRBJ2-1; V gene: TRBV4-1; CDR3 protein: CASSQGLAGSYNEQFF
D gene: -; J gene: TRBJ1-2; V gene: TRBV15; CDR3 protein: CATSRDLGVGYGYTF
D gene: TRBD1; J gene: TRBJ2-3; V gene: TRBV5-1; CDR3 protein: CASSAGTDEDTQYF
D gene: -; J gene: TRBJ1-1; V gene: TRBV30; CDR3 protein: CAWSDGGVGMLNTEAFF
D gene: TRBD1; J gene: TRBJ2-7; V gene: TRBV25-1; CDR3 protein: CASSEYIGQGYEQYF
D gene: -; J gene: -; V gene: TRBV29-1; CDR3 protein: CSVEMYYEQYF
D gene: -; J gene: TRBJ2-6; V gene: TRBV21-1; CDR3 protein: CASSKYGDSPSGANVLTF
D gene: -; J gene: TRBJ2-2; V gene: TRBV7-3; CDR3 protein: CASSSPEAGELFF
D gene: TRBD1; J gene: TRBJ1-2; V gene: TRBV18; CDR3 protein: CASSRGQGEFGYTF
D gene: -; J gene: TRBJ2-7; V gene: TRBV7-2; CDR3 protein: CASSFQSGATYEQYF
D gene: TRBD1; J gene: TRBJ2-7; V gene: TRBV5-4; CDR3 protein: CASSLGGDRVHEQYF
D gene: -; J gene: TRBJ2-7; V gene: TRBV5-4; CDR3 protein: CASSLGLDSSYEQYF
D gene: -; J gene: TRBJ1-4; V gene: TRBV6-1; CDR3 protein: CASTVRGGTNEKLFF
D gene: TRBD2; J gene: TRBJ2-1; V gene: TRBV6-5; CDR3 protein: CASSSGTSMAGEQFF
D gene: -; J gene: TRBJ2-3; V gene: TRBV7-6; CDR3 protein: CASSLAPSGNTDTQYF
D gene: -; J gene: -; V gene: TRBV2; CDR3 protein: CASSRQGLSLDEQYF
D gene: TRBD2; J gene: TRBJ2-7; V gene: TRBV9; CDR3 protein: CASSTSGEPYEQYF
D gene: TRBD2; J gene: TRBJ2-2; V gene: TRBV5-1; CDR3 protein: CASRDGAGGNTGELFF
D gene: -; J gene: TRBJ1-1; V gene: TRBV30; CDR3 protein: CAWMQTGWDTEAFF
D gene: TRBD1; J gene: TRBJ1-2; V gene: TRBV28; CDR3 protein: CASSLQTGIYGYTF
D gene: TRBD1; J gene: TRBJ1-1; V gene: TRBV4-1; CDR3 protein: CASTPTGKDTEAFF